This T cell receptor beta chain originates from a study of technical replicates of blood from several donors. The CDR3 runs 13 residues. Germline loops: CDR1 SGHAT, CDR2 FQNNGV. Between the trimmed V and J ends, which lost 4 bases and 4 bases, there was a span of 10 bases. The repertoire was sequenced with immunoSEQ multiplex PCR; TCRdb's copy has only in-frame clones and lacks some. The table shows about 94,000 clones, with roughly 96% occurring only once. The sample comprised T cells isolated from PBMCs. The receptor was isolated from a human donor in good health. The chain uses TRBV11-2 and TRBJ1-1; D not certain. CDR3 region: CASSSEGSTEAFF. DNA of the CDR3: TGTGCCAGCAGCTCGGAGGGAAGCACTGAAGCTTTCTTT.